A selection of T cell receptor beta chains follows, all from one sample in a study of shared clonotypes between healthy human individuals. Method: immunoSEQ multiplex PCR; TCRdb's copy keeps in-frame clones and lacks some. This sample has 110,000 or so clones; approximately 70% occur once, and the top ten carry 20% to 25%. Source material: memory CD8+ T cells sorted from blood. The receptors stem from a woman aged 25 to 39 in good health. Both conserved end residues are part of each CDR3. Fields, in order: CDR3 protein, CDR3 DNA, J gene, clone size, D gene, V gene. A D gene is named only where the DNA matches it firmly. Size is stated for part of the rows, as once, few or many counts, or as a class when the clone is expanded.

CDR3: CASSEVHGGPRGYEQYF
DNA: TGTGCCAGCAGTGAAGTCCACGGCGGTCCCAGAGGCTACGAGCAGTACTTC
J: TRBJ2-7
size: once
D: .
V: TRBV2

CDR3: CASSQERGLPSSEQYF
DNA: TGCGCCAGCAGCCAAGAGCGGGGGCTACCTTCCTCCGAGCAGTACTTC
J: TRBJ2-7
size: .
D: .
V: TRBV4-1

CDR3: CASSYDRNQPQHF
DNA: TGTGCCAGCAGTTACGACAGAAATCAGCCCCAGCATTTT
J: TRBJ1-5
size: many
D: .
V: TRBV6-5

CDR3: CASSLDIGHHYGYTF
DNA: TGTGCCAGCAGTTTAGATATAGGACACCACTATGGCTACACCTTC
J: TRBJ1-2
size: .
D: .
V: TRBV27

CDR3: CASSDLAGGTDTQYF
DNA: TGTGCCAGCAGTGACTTAGCGGGAGGGACAGATACGCAGTATTTT
J: TRBJ2-3
size: .
D: TRBD2
V: TRBV6-1

CDR3: CASTRREQPQHF
DNA: TGTGCCAGCACCCGCAGGGAGCAGCCCCAGCATTTT
J: TRBJ1-5
size: many
D: .
V: TRBV28

CDR3: CSARYVNEQFF
DNA: TGCAGTGCTAGGTACGTCAATGAGCAGTTCTTC
J: TRBJ2-1
size: .
D: .
V: TRBV20-1

CDR3: CASNPDSFPQETQYF
DNA: TGTGCCAGCAATCCCGACAGTTTCCCCCAAGAGACCCAGTACTTC
J: TRBJ2-5
size: .
D: .
V: TRBV28

CDR3: CASSLYVGRNNEQFF
DNA: TGCGCCAGCAGCTTGTATGTCGGACGGAACAATGAGCAGTTCTTC
J: TRBJ2-1
size: .
D: .
V: TRBV5-1

CDR3: CASSLGTVSSYEQYF
DNA: TGTGCCAGCAGCCTTGGGACAGTCTCCTCCTACGAGCAGTACTTC
J: TRBJ2-7
size: few
D: TRBD1
V: TRBV7-8

CDR3: CASSLVLAGSLEQYF
DNA: TGTGCCAGCAGCTTGGTACTAGCGGGCTCGTTGGAGCAGTACTTC
J: TRBJ2-7
size: many
D: TRBD2
V: TRBV5-4

CDR3: CASRSGTGSGTEAFF
DNA: TGTGCCAGCAGGTCCGGAACAGGGTCCGGCACTGAAGCTTTCTTT
J: TRBJ1-1
size: .
D: .
V: TRBV28

CDR3: CASSPRSGSSYEQYF
DNA: TGTGCCAGCAGCCCCCGTAGCGGGAGCTCCTACGAGCAGTACTTC
J: TRBJ2-7
size: few
D: TRBD2
V: TRBV7-9

CDR3: CAWENADTQYF
DNA: TGTGCCTGGGAGAATGCAGATACGCAGTATTTT
J: TRBJ2-3
size: .
D: .
V: TRBV30

CDR3: CASKTDRAIILNTEAFF
DNA: TGTGCCAGCAAAACAGACAGGGCCATAATTTTGAACACTGAAGCTTTCTTT
J: TRBJ1-1
size: .
D: TRBD1
V: TRBV2

CDR3: CASSLFDSHMNTEAFF
DNA: TGTGCCAGCAGTTTATTTGACAGCCACATGAACACTGAAGCTTTCTTT
J: TRBJ1-1
size: .
D: .
V: TRBV28

CDR3: CASSEATLAAYQETQYF
DNA: TGTGCCAGCAGTGAAGCTACGCTAGCGGCGTACCAAGAGACCCAGTACTTC
J: TRBJ2-5
size: .
D: TRBD2
V: TRBV2